Detailed here is one T cell receptor (beta chain). Antigen: not known. Genomic DNA belonging to each subset was distributed in equal measure over several immunoSEQ plates. Libraries were prepared by immunoSEQ multiplex PCR; TCRdb keeps only in-frame clonotypes and omits some of them. The data show approximately 1.9 million clones, about 94% seen once. The data derive from a study of shared clonotypes between healthy human individuals. The study's findings and limits: Sharing across four donors was highest in naive CD4 (around 5%) and lowest in memory CD8 (0.4%).

Positive CCR7 selection of CD45RO-negative cells yielded the naive CD8 cells, and terminally differentiated effector memory CD45RA+ cells were excluded. J gave up 5 bases and V 5 bases, and 5 bases lay outside the gene matches. The CDR3 extends over 14 amino acids. Germline CDR1 and CDR2: SGHDN and FVKESK. The chain employs TRBV14 and TRBJ1-1; TRBD1 matches at 10 bases. This sequence was found in a man younger than 30 in good health. Some clones in this sample may be carry-over from other donors' samples. The sequencing input was naive CD8+ T cells from PBMCs. In DNA form, the CDR3 reads TGTGCCAGCAGCGCGGGACAGGGGTGGACTGAAGCTTTCTTT. This gives the protein CASSAGQGWTEAFF.